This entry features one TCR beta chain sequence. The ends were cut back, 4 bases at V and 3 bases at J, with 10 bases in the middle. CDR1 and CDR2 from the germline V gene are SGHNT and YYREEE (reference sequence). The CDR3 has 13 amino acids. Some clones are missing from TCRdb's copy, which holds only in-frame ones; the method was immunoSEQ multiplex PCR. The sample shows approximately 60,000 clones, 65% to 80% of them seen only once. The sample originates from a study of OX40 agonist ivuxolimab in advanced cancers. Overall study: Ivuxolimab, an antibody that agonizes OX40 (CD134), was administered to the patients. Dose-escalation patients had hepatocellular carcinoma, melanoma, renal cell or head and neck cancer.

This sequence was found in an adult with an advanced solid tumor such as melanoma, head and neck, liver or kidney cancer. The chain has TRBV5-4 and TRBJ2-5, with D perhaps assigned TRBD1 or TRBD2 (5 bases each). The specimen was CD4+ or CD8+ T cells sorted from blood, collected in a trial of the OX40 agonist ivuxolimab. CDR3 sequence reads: CASSPGLKETQYF. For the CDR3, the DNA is TGTGCCAGCAGCCCGGGGCTCAAAGAGACCCAGTACTTC.